Given below is one T cell receptor beta chain in context. Seattle patient enrollment occurred during active infection, with longitudinal follow-up thereafter. The J segment lost 4 bases and the V segment lost 2 bases, leaving 3 bases of the junction unmatched. The CDR3 is 15 residues long. Germline CDR1 is SGHAT and CDR2 is FQDESV (reference sequence). The data stem from a study of blood T cell repertoires in COVID-19. For the study at large: The United States, Italy and Spain supplied acute and convalescent COVID-19 samples. PBMCs, B-cell-depleted T cells, or T cells were the source of the cDNA or gDNA that made up the material.

Original methodology: Reference gene primer amplification in the assay estimated nucleated cell counts. Profiling relied on immunoSEQ multiplex PCR, and the TCRdb table lists in-frame clones only, not all of them. The V and J calls and the clone size are those of that table, but D and trimming were determined from the DNA. The sample consists of under 250,000 clones, over 75% of them appearing once. J is TRBJ2-4 and V is TRBV11-1; TRBD1 aligns across 9 bases. Sample: peripheral blood. This clonotype was sampled from a man aged 45 to 65 with COVID-19, enrolled during active disease. CDR3 sequence reads: CASSLTGTGKNIQYF. The CDR3 DNA sequence: TGTGCCAGCAGCTTAACCGGGACAGGGAAAAACATTCAGTACTTC.